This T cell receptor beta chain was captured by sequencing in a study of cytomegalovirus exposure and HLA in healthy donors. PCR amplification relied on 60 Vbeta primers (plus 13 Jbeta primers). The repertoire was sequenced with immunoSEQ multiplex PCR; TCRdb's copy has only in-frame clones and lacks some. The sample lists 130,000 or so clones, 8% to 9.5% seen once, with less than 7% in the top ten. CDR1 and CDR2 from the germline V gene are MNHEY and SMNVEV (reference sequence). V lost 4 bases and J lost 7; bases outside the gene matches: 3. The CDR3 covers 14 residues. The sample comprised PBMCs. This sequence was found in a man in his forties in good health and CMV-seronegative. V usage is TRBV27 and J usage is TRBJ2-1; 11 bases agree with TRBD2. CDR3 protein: CASSSRLAGNEQFF. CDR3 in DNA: TGTGCCAGCAGTTCCAGACTAGCGGGGAATGAGCAGTTCTTC.